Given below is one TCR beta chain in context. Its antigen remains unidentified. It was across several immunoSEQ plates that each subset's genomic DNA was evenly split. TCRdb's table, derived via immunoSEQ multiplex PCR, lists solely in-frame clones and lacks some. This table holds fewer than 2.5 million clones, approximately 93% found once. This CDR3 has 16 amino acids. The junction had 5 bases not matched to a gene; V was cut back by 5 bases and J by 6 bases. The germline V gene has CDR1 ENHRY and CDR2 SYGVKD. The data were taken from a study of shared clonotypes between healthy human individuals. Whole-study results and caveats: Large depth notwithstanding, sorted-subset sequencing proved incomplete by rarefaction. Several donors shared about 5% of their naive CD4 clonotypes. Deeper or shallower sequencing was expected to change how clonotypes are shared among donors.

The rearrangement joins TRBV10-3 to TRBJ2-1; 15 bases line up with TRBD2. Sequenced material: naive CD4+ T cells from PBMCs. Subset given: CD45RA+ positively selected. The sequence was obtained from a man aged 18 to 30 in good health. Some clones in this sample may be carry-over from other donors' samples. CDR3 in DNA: TGTGCCATCAGTTTACAGGGACTAGCGGGGGGCAATGAGCAGTTCTTC. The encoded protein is CAISLQGLAGGNEQFF.